This T cell receptor (beta chain) was captured by sequencing in a study of T cell repertoires in cytomegalovirus infection. Across the whole study: Public TCR beta signatures marked donors with CMV infection and the matching HLA. Study-level results: CMV carriers with the relevant HLA were identified by cumulative public TCR beta family frequency.

Turning to this clonotype: Antigen: not known.

In germline, CDR1 is MDHEN, CDR2 SYDVKM. V lost 4 bases, J lost 5 bases, and 15 bases lay in between. This CDR3 has 15 residues. Using its own MiXCR run on the reads, TCRdb lists one record per CDR3 protein. The table includes just over 450,000 distinct CDR3 sequences, roughly 42% detected once. Sample: cultured PBMCs, taken from culture after CMV antigen stimulation. The chain employs TRBV28 and TRBJ1-5, with D possibly being TRBD1 (6 bases). This TCR came from a human donor in good health (CMV status not recorded). Some clones in this sample may be carry-over from other donors' samples. DNA for the CDR3: TGTGCCAGCAGTTCACCAGGGGATATCGATCAGCCCCAGCATTTT. This codes for CASSSPGDIDQPQHF.